The 30 T cell receptor beta chains in this list originate from one sample, sequenced in a study of cytomegalovirus exposure and HLA in healthy donors (dated by TCRdb to about 2017). Library prep was done by the immunoSEQ multiplex PCR assay. For the multiplex PCR, a mixture combining 60 forward primers for TCR Vbeta segments and 13 reverse primers for TCR Jbeta segments was used. In TCRdb, the immuneACCESS table is reduced to in-frame sequences with V and J assigned. These tables do not hold every clone; where another copy was compared, an unresolved V gene accounts for under half, and the others remain unexplained. For this sample the table gives hundreds of thousands of clones, of which 70% to 90% were detected only once. The ten largest clones add up to approximately 0.24% of the sample. Specimen: PBMCs. The receptors shown here come from a girl aged 2 to 10 in good health and CMV-seronegative.

The chain uses TRBV6-5 and TRBJ2-7, with 12 bases fitting TRBD1. The CDR3 has 14 amino acids. J lost 4 bases, V lost 10 bases, and 8 bases had no gene match. Looked up from germline, CDR1 is MNHEY and CDR2 is SVGAGI. DNA for the CDR3: TGTGCCACCGGGGGGACAGGGGGCAGGTACGAGCAGTACTTC. This encodes CATGGTGGRYEQYF.

The chain employs TRBV2 and TRBJ2-7, with TRBD1 identical over 8 bases. The CDR3 spans 12 residues. V lost 6 bases to trimming and J lost 6 bases; unmatched junction nucleotides: 4. Germline CDR1 SNHLY, CDR2 FYNNEI. CDR3 sequence reads: CASRLTGVEQYF. CDR3 DNA: TGTGCCAGCAGACTGACAGGGGTCGAGCAGTACTTC.

The chain carries TRBV6-1 and TRBJ2-5; TRBD2 is a possible D gene (6 bases). V shed 8 bases and J shed 3 bases, with 16 bases lying between them. This CDR3 has 14 residues. Germline V gives CDR1 MNHNS, CDR2 SASEGT. CDR3 protein: CASCPTEGEETQYF. The CDR3 DNA follows: TGTGCCAGCTGCCCCACGGAGGGCGAAGAGACCCAGTACTTC.

The V gene is TRBV7-7, the J gene TRBJ1-4; 7 nucleotides match TRBD1. V dropped 5 bases and J dropped 4; count of bases not matched to a gene: 10. The CDR3 covers 16 residues. The germline CDR1 and CDR2 sequences are SSHAT and FNYEAQ (reference sequence). The CDR3 protein is CASSGQVRGFNEKLFF. In nucleotides, the CDR3 is TGTGCCAGCAGCGGACAGGTTCGGGGCTTTAATGAAAAACTGTTTTTT.

The chain joins TRBV19 to TRBJ2-7; possibly TRBD1 for D (6 bases). V was trimmed by 4 bases and J by 4 bases, leaving 14 bases between them. Germline-derived CDR1 and CDR2 are LNHDA and SQIVND (reference sequence). The CDR3 runs to 14 residues. CDR3 sequence: CASSRQVLGYEQYF. CDR3 nucleotide sequence: TGTGCCAGTAGTAGACAGGTCCTAGGGTACGAGCAGTACTTC.

A word on this clone: Other DNA variants within this sample encode the same CDR3. V and J are TRBV6-1 and TRBJ1-3, with D perhaps matching TRBD1 (6 bases). CDR1 and CDR2 (germline): MNHNS, SASEGT. V dropped 5 bases and J dropped 4 bases, with 9 bases sitting between them. The CDR3 is 13 amino acids. The CDR3 nucleotides are TGTGCCAGCAGTCAGGGGTCAGGAAACACCATATATTTT. It encodes CASSQGSGNTIYF.

The genes are TRBV29-1 and TRBJ1-2; D perhaps matches TRBD1 (6 bases). Trimming cost V 3 bases and J 7 bases, with 15 bases left between them. Germline V gene lookup returns CDR1 SQVTM and CDR2 ANQGSEA. The CDR3 consists of 13 residues. The CDR3 region has the DNA TGCAGCGTTGAGAACATGGGACAAGGTGGCTACACCTTC. This codes for CSVENMGQGGYTF.

The rearrangement links TRBV4-1 to TRBJ1-4; D unresolved. CDR1 and CDR2 from the germline V gene are MGHRA and YSYEKL. V lost 0 bases and J 0 bases, leaving 11 bases between the germline ends. This CDR3 comprises 17 residues. The CDR3 coding sequence is TGCGCCAGCAGCCAAGATTCCTTCCTTGCAACTAATGAAAAACTGTTTTTT. This sequence encodes CASSQDSFLATNEKLFF.

CDR3 sequence (DNA): TGCGCCAGCAGCTCACTAGCGGGAGAAGAGACCCAGTACTTC. Its protein product is CASSSLAGEETQYF. The chain is built from TRBV5-1 and TRBJ2-5, with 11 nucleotides matching TRBD2. The CDR3 runs 14 residues. The junction had 1 base not matched to a gene; V was cut back by 3 bases and J by 3 bases. Per germline, CDR1 SGHRS and CDR2 YFSETQ.

The chain employs TRBV27 and TRBJ2-1; TRBD2 matches 9 bases. Trimming took 0 bases from V and 9 from J; bases not matched to a gene: 15. The CDR3 covers 18 residues. CDR1 and CDR2 from the germline V gene are MNHEY and SMNVEV (reference sequence). CDR3: CASSLSPGLARGASEQFF. The CDR3 DNA is TGTGCCAGCAGTTTATCCCCAGGACTAGCGAGAGGAGCTTCTGAGCAGTTCTTC.

The chain carries TRBV6-1 and TRBJ1-3; D possibly corresponds to TRBD1 (6 bases). The V end was cut by 1 base, the J end by 2 bases, with 12 bases between. The CDR3 contains 16 residues. Germline-derived CDR1 and CDR2 are MNHNS and SASEGT. This chain's CDR3 is CASSEDRVEAGNTIYF. The CDR3 nucleotides are TGTGCCAGCAGTGAAGACAGGGTAGAGGCTGGAAACACCATATATTTT.

This chain joins TRBV30 and TRBJ2-1; D gene unclear. The V gene lost 3 bases and the J gene lost 4 bases, with 4 bases spanning the gap. CDR1 is GTSNPN and CDR2 is SVGIG in the germline V gene (reference sequence). CDR3 size: 11 residues. CDR3: CAWRRYNEQFF. CDR3 DNA sequence: TGTGCCTGGAGGAGGTACAATGAGCAGTTCTTC. The full variable domain, in which reference TRBV30 and TRBJ2-1 provide the parts outside the CDR3, is SQTIHQWPATLVQPVGSPLSLECTVEGTSNPNLYWYRQAAGRGLQLLFYSVGIGQISSEVPQNLSASRPQDRQFILSSKKLLLSDSGFYLCAWRRYNEQFFGPGTRLTVL.

This clone was observed a handful of times. V usage is TRBV6-4 and J usage is TRBJ1-1; D may be TRBD1 (5 bases). The CDR3 runs 14 residues. CDR1 is MRHNA and CDR2 is SNTAGT in the germline V gene. V lost 4 bases to trimming and J lost 3 bases, with 12 bases between them. The DNA of the CDR3 is TGTGCCAGCAGTGGCAGGGTTGGGGACACTGAAGCTTTCTTT. This translates into CASSGRVGDTEAFF.

The chain couples TRBV6-6 to TRBJ1-3; tentatively, D is TRBD1 (6 bases). This CDR3 has 15 residues. Germline V gives CDR1 MNHNY, CDR2 SVGAGI (reference sequence). The germline V and J ends were trimmed by 6 bases and 4 bases, with 16 bases remaining between them. CDR3 loop: CASSTLPGVGNTIYF. Here the CDR3 DNA reads TGTGCCAGCAGCACCCTTCCAGGGGTCGGAAACACCATATATTTT.

The V call is TRBV20-1, the J call TRBJ1-2, with D possibly TRBD1 on 6 matching bases. CDR1 and CDR2 (germline): DFQATT, SNEGSKA (reference sequence). V was cut by 4 bases and J by 3 bases, with 6 bases left in between. The CDR3 has 11 amino acids. The DNA of the CDR3 is TGCAGTGCTAAGGGGGACTATGGCTACACCTTC. It codes for CSAKGDYGYTF.

The CDR3 region is CASSQVGTRSYEQYF. For the CDR3, the DNA is TGCGCCAGCAGCCAAGTTGGGACTAGATCCTACGAGCAGTACTTC. The chain has TRBV4-1 and TRBJ2-7; 8 nucleotides match TRBD2. This CDR3 is built from 15 residues. Germline CDR1 MGHRA, CDR2 YSYEKL. Unmatched junction bases numbered 3, after V lost 1 base and J lost 1 base.

V gene TRBV5-1 combines with J gene TRBJ1-3, with D possibly being TRBD1 (5 bases). Germline loops: CDR1 SGHRS, CDR2 YFSETQ. Trimming removed 3 bases from V and 5 bases from J, with 21 bases in between. The CDR3 covers 17 residues. CDR3 bases: TGCGCCAGCAGCTCCGGAAGGGACTCTCCGATACGAAACACCATATATTTT. Translation: CASSSGRDSPIRNTIYF.

The gene calls are TRBV5-6 and TRBJ1-6; the D is unclear. Trimming took off 0 bases at V and 10 bases at J, with 14 bases between the two ends. The CDR3 has 15 amino acids. Germline V gene sequence: CDR1 SGHDT, CDR2 YYEEEE. CDR3 sequence reads: CASSLEQDRRSPLHF. In DNA, the CDR3 is TGTGCCAGCAGCTTGGAGCAGGATAGGCGATCACCCCTCCACTTT.

This clone was observed a single time. V usage is TRBV6-6 and J usage is TRBJ2-2, with a weak D call TRBD1 (6 bases). V lost 5 bases and J 6 bases, leaving 13 bases between the germline ends. Germline CDR1 and CDR2: MNHNY and SVGAGI (reference sequence). The CDR3 consists of 14 residues. CDR3 residues: CASSTSQGAGELFF. The CDR3 nucleotides read TGTGCCAGCAGTACCTCACAGGGAGCCGGGGAGCTGTTTTTT.

The chain carries TRBV18 and TRBJ2-5, with D maybe TRBD1 (5 bases). The closer fit of TRBJ2-7 to the DNA end suggests the J call may be wrong. CDR1 is KGHSH, CDR2 LQKENI, per germline. The CDR3 contains 14 residues. Here the CDR3 reads CASSPRRGRHEQYF. The CDR3 coding sequence is TGTGCCAGCTCACCTCGAAGGGGTCGACACGAGCAGTACTTC.

This clone was seen only once. The chain links TRBV29-1 to TRBJ2-5; TRBD1 aligns across 7 bases. V shed 3 bases and J 4 bases; nucleotides not matched to a gene: 2. This CDR3 is built from 12 residues. The V gene's germline CDR1 is SQVTM and CDR2 ANQGSEA. Here the CDR3 reads CSVDRQGETQYF. The CDR3 nucleotides read TGCAGCGTTGATCGACAGGGAGAGACCCAGTACTTC.

This chain links TRBV5-6 with TRBJ2-1, with 7 bases that match TRBD2. V shed 0 bases, J shed 8 bases, and the junction held 5 bases outside the gene matches. CDR1 and CDR2 (germline): SGHDT, YYEEEE. The CDR3 runs to 14 residues. In DNA form, the CDR3 reads TGTGCCAGCAGCTTGGTGGCAGGGAGGGATGAGCAGTTCTTC. Its translation is CASSLVAGRDEQFF.

The gene calls are TRBV18 and TRBJ1-2; D is uncertain. This CDR3 has 13 amino acids. V was cut by 3 bases and J by 5 bases, with 10 bases left in between. The V gene's germline CDR1 is KGHSH and CDR2 LQKENI. CDR3: CASSPGRPYGYTF. In DNA form, the CDR3 reads TGTGCCAGCTCACCGGGCAGGCCTTATGGCTACACCTTC. Together with reference TRBV18 and TRBJ1-2, the CDR3 gives the full variable domain: NAGVMQNPRHLVRRRGQEARLRCSPMKGHSHVYWYRQLPEEGLKFMVYLQKENIIDESGMPKERFSAEFPKEGPSILRIQQVVRGDSAAYFCASSPGRPYGYTFGSGTRLTVV.

The V call is TRBV7-2, the J call TRBJ2-5; tentative D call: TRBD2 (6 bases). Trimming took off 8 bases at V and 3 bases at J, with 19 bases between the two ends. CDR3 length equals 15 residues. Germline V CDR1 and CDR2: SGHTA, FQGNSA. The CDR3 DNA reads TGTGCCAGCGGTCTGGGGCGGGGAGCAAAAGAGACCCAGTACTTC. Its protein product is CASGLGRGAKETQYF.

V gene TRBV30 combines with J gene TRBJ2-2, with 7 positions matching TRBD1. Germline CDR1 reads GTSNPN; CDR2 reads SVGIG (reference sequence). V gave up 3 bases and J gave up 6 bases; unmatched junction bases: 10. This CDR3 is 15 amino acids long. In DNA form, the CDR3 reads TGTGCCTGGAGCCTGAGGGGGCTGGGGGCCGGGGAGCTGTTTTTT. This encodes CAWSLRGLGAGELFF.

This chain connects TRBV10-3 to TRBJ2-7, with D tentatively TRBD2 (5 bases). This CDR3 spans 13 amino acids. Germline CDR1 and CDR2: ENHRY and SYGVKD. V lost 10 bases to trimming and J lost 2 bases, with 15 bases between them. CDR3 amino acids: CATQVPGTYEQYF. DNA for the CDR3: TGTGCCACCCAAGTACCCGGGACCTACGAGCAGTACTTC.

This clone has just a few counts. The rearrangement uses TRBV5-6 and TRBJ2-5; 7 bases map to TRBD1. Looked up from germline, CDR1 is SGHDT and CDR2 is YYEEEE. CDR3 length: 14 amino acids. The trim removed 4 bases at V and 2 bases at J, leaving 5 bases unmatched. DNA for the CDR3: TGTGCCAGCAGCCCCGGGACAGCTCAAGAGACCCAGTACTTC. This codes for CASSPGTAQETQYF.

This clone was seen just once. V gene TRBV7-6 combines with J gene TRBJ2-1; 7 bases match TRBD2. Looked up from germline, CDR1 is SGHVS and CDR2 is FNYEAQ. The V gene end was trimmed by 1 base and the J gene end by 2 bases; junction bases not matched to a gene: 8. The CDR3 covers 17 residues. CDR3 DNA sequence: TGTGCCAGCAGCTTAGGATTAGGGGAGGGCCCCTACAATGAGCAGTTCTTC. Residues: CASSLGLGEGPYNEQFF.

This clone was detected only a few times. This chain links TRBV4-2 with TRBJ2-2, with 9 bases that match TRBD1. In germline, CDR1 is LGHNA, CDR2 YNFKEQ. J lost 6 bases, V lost 2 bases, and 7 bases had no gene match. CDR3 length equals 16 residues. CDR3 sequence reads: CASSQSGTGSPGELFF. The CDR3 DNA sequence: TGTGCCAGCAGCCAATCCGGGACAGGGAGTCCCGGGGAGCTGTTTTTT.

The V call is TRBV2, the J call TRBJ2-5; TRBD2 agrees at 8 bases. The CDR3 runs 16 residues. V dropped 7 bases and J dropped 2; count of bases not matched to a gene: 12. CDR1 and CDR2 (germline): SNHLY, FYNNEI. In DNA form, the CDR3 reads TGTGCCAGCATTCCCGGGAGCGGGGGAGCTCAAGAGACCCAGTACTTC. Protein sequence: CASIPGSGGAQETQYF. Full variable domain (rest looked up from reference TRBV2 and TRBJ2-5): EPEVTQTPSHQVTQMGQEVILRCVPISNHLYFYWYRQILGQKVEFLVSFYNNEISEKSEIFDDQFSVERPDGSNFTLKIRSTKLEDSAMYFCASIPGSGGAQETQYFGPGTRLLVL.